These 6 T cell receptor beta chains were sequenced from one sample in a study of blood T cell repertoires in COVID-19. TCRdb keeps only in-frame clones here, not all; method: immunoSEQ multiplex PCR. The sample has about 190,000 clones, 84% seen once. The specimen was peripheral blood. The receptors come from a human donor in a cohort sampled during active COVID-19.

The chain joins TRBV28 to TRBJ1-5, with D possibly TRBD1 on 6 matching bases. Germline-derived CDR1 and CDR2 are MDHEN and SYDVKM. Trimming shortened V by 8 bases and J by 2 bases, and 16 bases separated the two germline ends. This CDR3 has 15 residues. CDR3 sequence (DNA): TGTGCCAGCCAAAACAGGGCGGGTGGCAATCAGCCCCAGCATTTT. Protein: CASQNRAGGNQPQHF.

The rearrangement links TRBV5-1 to TRBJ2-1; 9 positions agree with TRBD1. V was pared by 2 bases and J by 12 bases, with 9 bases of the junction left unmatched. The CDR3 has 14 residues. Per the germline V gene, CDR1 is SGHRS and CDR2 is YFSETQ. Written as DNA, the CDR3 is TGCGCCAGCAGCTTTGGGACAGGGTTTGACCCGCAGTTCTTC. Translation gives CASSFGTGFDPQFF.

The V gene is TRBV5-1, the J gene TRBJ2-2, with TRBD2 as a possible D gene (5 bases). The germline V gene encodes CDR1 SGHRS and CDR2 YFSETQ. Between the trimmed V and J ends, which lost 7 bases and 0 bases, there was a span of 7 bases. The CDR3 sequence is 13 residues long. In DNA form, the CDR3 reads TGCGCCAGCGCAGCGGCGAACACCGGGGAGCTGTTTTTT. This encodes CASAAANTGELFF.

The chain is built from TRBV19 and TRBJ2-1; 14 nucleotides match TRBD2. Germline V gene lookup returns CDR1 LNHDA and CDR2 SQIVND (reference sequence). The CDR3 sequence is 14 residues long. V was clipped by 3 bases and J by 8 bases; unmatched bases: 0. CDR3 nucleotides: TGTGCCAGTAGTATGGGACTAGCGGGGGATGAGCAGTTCTTC. Translation: CASSMGLAGDEQFF.

The chain has TRBV14 and TRBJ2-7, with D possibly being TRBD2 (6 bases). The CDR3 has 14 amino acids. Trimming took off 4 bases at V and 7 bases at J, with 17 bases between the two ends. Germline CDR1 SGHDN, CDR2 FVKESK. DNA of the CDR3: TGTGCCAGCAGCCTTAGGAGGGGCGGAGGGGAGCAGTACTTC. Its protein is CASSLRRGGGEQYF.

Turning to this clone: The junction departs from the called germline gene at one end, perhaps through a read error. The CDR3 is CARSWGQGSNEQFF. The CDR3 DNA is TGTGCCCGGAGTTGGGGCCAAGGATCCAATGAGCAGTTCTTC. The rearrangement joins TRBV30 to TRBJ2-1, with D maybe TRBD1 (5 bases). CDR1 GTSNPN and CDR2 SVGIG come from the germline V gene (reference sequence). This CDR3 has 14 amino acids.